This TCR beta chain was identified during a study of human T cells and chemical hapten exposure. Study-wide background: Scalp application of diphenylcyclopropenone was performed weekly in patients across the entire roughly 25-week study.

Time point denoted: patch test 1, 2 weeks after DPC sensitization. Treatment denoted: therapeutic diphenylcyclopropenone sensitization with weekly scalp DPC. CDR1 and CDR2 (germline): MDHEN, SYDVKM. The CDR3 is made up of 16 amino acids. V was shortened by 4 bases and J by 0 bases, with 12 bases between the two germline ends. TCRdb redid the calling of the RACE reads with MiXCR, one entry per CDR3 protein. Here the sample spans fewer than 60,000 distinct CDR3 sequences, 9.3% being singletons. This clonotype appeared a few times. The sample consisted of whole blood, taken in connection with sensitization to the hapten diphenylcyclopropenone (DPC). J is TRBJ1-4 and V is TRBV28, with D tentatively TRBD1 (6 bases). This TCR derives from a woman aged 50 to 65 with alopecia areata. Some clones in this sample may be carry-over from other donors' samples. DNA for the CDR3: TGTGCCAGCAGTTCCCCGGGGGGCGCAACTAATGAAAAACTGTTTTTT. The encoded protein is CASSSPGGATNEKLFF.